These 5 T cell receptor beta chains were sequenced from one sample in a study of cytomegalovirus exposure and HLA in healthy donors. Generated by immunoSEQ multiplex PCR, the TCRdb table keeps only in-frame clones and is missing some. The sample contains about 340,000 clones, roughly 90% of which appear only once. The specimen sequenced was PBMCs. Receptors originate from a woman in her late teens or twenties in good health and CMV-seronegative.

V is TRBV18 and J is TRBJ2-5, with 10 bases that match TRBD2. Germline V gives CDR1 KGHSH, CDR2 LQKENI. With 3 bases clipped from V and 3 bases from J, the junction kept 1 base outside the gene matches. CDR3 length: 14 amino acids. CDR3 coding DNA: TGTGCCAGCTCACCCCTAGCGGGAGAAGAGACCCAGTACTTC. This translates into CASSPLAGEETQYF. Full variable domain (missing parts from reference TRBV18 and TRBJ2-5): NAGVMQNPRHLVRRRGQEARLRCSPMKGHSHVYWYRQLPEEGLKFMVYLQKENIIDESGMPKERFSAEFPKEGPSILRIQQVVRGDSAAYFCASSPLAGEETQYFGPGTRLLVL.

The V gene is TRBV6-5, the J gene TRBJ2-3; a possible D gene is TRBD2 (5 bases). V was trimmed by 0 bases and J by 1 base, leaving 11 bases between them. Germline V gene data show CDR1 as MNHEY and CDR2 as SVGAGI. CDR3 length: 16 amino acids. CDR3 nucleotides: TGTGCCAGCAGTTACTCGGCGGGCGGACGCACAGATACGCAGTATTTT. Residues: CASSYSAGGRTDTQYF.

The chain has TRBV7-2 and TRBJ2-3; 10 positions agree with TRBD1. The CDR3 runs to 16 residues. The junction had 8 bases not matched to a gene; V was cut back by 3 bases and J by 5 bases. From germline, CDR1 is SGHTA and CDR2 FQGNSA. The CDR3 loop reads CASSFAGTGVIDTQYF. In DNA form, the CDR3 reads TGTGCCAGCAGCTTCGCCGGGACAGGGGTGATAGATACGCAGTATTTT.

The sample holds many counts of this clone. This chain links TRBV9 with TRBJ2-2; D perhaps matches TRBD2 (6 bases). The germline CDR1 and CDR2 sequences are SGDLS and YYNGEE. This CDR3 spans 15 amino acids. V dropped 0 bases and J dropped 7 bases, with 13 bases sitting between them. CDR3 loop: CASSVGGGIGGELFF. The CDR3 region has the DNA TGTGCCAGCAGCGTAGGAGGCGGGATTGGCGGGGAGCTGTTTTTT.

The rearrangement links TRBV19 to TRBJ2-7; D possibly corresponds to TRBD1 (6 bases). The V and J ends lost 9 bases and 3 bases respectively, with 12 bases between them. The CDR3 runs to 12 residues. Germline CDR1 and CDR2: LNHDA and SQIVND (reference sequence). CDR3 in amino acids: CASRDIDYEQYF. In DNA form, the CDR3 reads TGTGCCAGCCGGGACATTGACTACGAGCAGTACTTC.